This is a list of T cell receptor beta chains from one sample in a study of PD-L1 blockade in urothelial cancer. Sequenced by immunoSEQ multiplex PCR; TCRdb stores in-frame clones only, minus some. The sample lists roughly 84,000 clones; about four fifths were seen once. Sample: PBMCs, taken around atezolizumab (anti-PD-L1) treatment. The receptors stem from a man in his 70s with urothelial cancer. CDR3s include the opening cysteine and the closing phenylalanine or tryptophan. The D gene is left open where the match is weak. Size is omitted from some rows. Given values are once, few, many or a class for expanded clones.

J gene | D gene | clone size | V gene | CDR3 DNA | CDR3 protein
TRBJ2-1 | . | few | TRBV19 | TGTGCCAGTAGTATTGGTTCAGCCTACAATGAGCAGTTCTTC | CASSIGSAYNEQFF
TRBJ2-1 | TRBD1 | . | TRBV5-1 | TGCGCCAGCAGCGCGGGACAGGAGAATGAGCAGTTCTTC | CASSAGQENEQFF
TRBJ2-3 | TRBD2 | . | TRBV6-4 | TGTGCCAGCAGTGACTCGAAAGTAGCGGGTTTAAACACAGATACGCAGTATTTT | CASSDSKVAGLNTDTQYF
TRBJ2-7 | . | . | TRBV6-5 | TGTGCCAGCAGTTACTCGCCGTACCAGAGCTACGAGCGGTACTTC | CASSYSPYQSYERYF
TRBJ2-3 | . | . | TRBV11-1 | TGTGCCAGCAGCTCCGCACCCAGGGCTGATACGCAGTATTTT | CASSSAPRADTQYF
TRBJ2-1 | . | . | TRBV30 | TGTGCCTGGAGTGTACCTGTAGGGGGGGGCACGTACAATGAGCAGTTCTTC | CAWSVPVGGGTYNEQFF
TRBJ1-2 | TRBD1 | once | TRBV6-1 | TGTGCCAGCAGTGAAGGGGAACAGGGGGCGCCCACAGCAGGCACCTTC | CASSEGEQGAPTAGTF
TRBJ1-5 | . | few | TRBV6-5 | TGTGCCAGCAGCCTTCTGGGGAGTGGCAATCAGCCCCAGCATTTT | CASSLLGSGNQPQHF
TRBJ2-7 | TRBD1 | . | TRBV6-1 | TGTGCCAGCAGTGTCGACAGGGGGCCAAACGAGCAGTACTTC | CASSVDRGPNEQYF
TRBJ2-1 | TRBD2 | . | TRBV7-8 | TGTGCCAGCAGCTTTATAGCGGGAGGGTCCTACAATGAGCAGTTCTTC | CASSFIAGGSYNEQFF
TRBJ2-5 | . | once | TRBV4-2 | TGTGCCAGCAGCCAAGATCATAGGACTTTAGGCGGGGAGACCCAGTACTTC | CASSQDHRTLGGETQYF
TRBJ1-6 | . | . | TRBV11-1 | TGTGCCAGCAGCTTAGAGGACAGCTATAATTCACCCCTCCACTTT | CASSLEDSYNSPLHF
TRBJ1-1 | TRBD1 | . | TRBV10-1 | TGCGCCAGCAGTTCTACAGGGGACACTGAAGCTTTCTTT | CASSSTGDTEAFF
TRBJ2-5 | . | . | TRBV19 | TGTGCCAGTAGCACTGCGCAGGGACAAGAGACCCAGTACTTC | CASSTAQGQETQYF
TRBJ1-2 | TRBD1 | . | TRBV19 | TGTGCCAGTAATGAGAGGACAGGCATTTATGGCTACACCTTC | CASNERTGIYGYTF
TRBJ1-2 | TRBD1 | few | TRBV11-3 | TGTGCCAGCAGCTTAGCCCCCGGGACAGGTCTCGGCTACACCTTC | CASSLAPGTGLGYTF
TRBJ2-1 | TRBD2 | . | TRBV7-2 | TGTGCCAGCAGCTTCCGGGCGGGGGGGCCAAATGAGCAGTTCTTC | CASSFRAGGPNEQFF
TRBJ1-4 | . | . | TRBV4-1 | TGCGCCAGCAGCCGAAGCCATGCTAGCGGTGAAAAACTGTTTTTT | CASSRSHASGEKLFF
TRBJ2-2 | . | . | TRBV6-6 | TGTGCCAGCAGTTACTCCTTCAGGGGCTCTGGCGGGGAGCTGTTTTTT | CASSYSFRGSGGELFF
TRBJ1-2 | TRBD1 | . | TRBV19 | TGTGCCAGTAGTATCTCTCGGACAGGAGGCTACACCTTC | CASSISRTGGYTF
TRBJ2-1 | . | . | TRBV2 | TGTGCCAGCAGCCAACTGGATGAGCAGTTCTTC | CASSQLDEQFF
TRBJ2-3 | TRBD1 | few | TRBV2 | TGTGCCAGCAGAGATGACAGGGGAGATACGCAGTATTTT | CASRDDRGDTQYF
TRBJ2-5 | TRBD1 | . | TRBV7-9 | TGTGCCAGCAGCTCCACAGGGGGCCAAGAGACCCAGTACTTC | CASSSTGGQETQYF
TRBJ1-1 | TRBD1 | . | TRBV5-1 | TGCGCCAGCAGCTATACAGGGGGCCCGGCTGAAGCTTTCTTT | CASSYTGGPAEAFF
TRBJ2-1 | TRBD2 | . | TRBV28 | TGTGCCAGCAGGTCGACTAGCGGGCGGTCCTACAATGAGCAGTTCTTC | CASRSTSGRSYNEQFF
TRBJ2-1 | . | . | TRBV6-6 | TGTGCCAGCAGTTACGAGACAATCCGATCCTACAATGAGCAGTTCTTC | CASSYETIRSYNEQFF
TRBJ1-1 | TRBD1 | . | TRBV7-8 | TGTGCCAGCAGCGCGACAACAGGGGCTTCGGGGACTGAAGCTTTCTTT | CASSATTGASGTEAFF
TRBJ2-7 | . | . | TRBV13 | TGTGCCAGCAGCTTATTGGGTGGGGGGGCCACCGAGCAGTACTTC | CASSLLGGGATEQYF
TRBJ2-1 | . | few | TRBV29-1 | TGCAGCGCCTTGGGGGGATCCTACAATGAGCAGTTCTTC | CSALGGSYNEQFF
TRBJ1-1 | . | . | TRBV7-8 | TGTGCCAGCAGCTTCAAGCCAACAGGGCTTACCACTGAAGCTTTCTTT | CASSFKPTGLTTEAFF
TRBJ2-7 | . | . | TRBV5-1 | TGCGCCAGCAGCAGAGACAGTTATACCTACGAGCAGTACTTC | CASSRDSYTYEQYF
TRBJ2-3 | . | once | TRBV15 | TGTGCCACCAGCAGAGATCAGGCGGGAACGCAGTATTTT | CATSRDQAGTQYF